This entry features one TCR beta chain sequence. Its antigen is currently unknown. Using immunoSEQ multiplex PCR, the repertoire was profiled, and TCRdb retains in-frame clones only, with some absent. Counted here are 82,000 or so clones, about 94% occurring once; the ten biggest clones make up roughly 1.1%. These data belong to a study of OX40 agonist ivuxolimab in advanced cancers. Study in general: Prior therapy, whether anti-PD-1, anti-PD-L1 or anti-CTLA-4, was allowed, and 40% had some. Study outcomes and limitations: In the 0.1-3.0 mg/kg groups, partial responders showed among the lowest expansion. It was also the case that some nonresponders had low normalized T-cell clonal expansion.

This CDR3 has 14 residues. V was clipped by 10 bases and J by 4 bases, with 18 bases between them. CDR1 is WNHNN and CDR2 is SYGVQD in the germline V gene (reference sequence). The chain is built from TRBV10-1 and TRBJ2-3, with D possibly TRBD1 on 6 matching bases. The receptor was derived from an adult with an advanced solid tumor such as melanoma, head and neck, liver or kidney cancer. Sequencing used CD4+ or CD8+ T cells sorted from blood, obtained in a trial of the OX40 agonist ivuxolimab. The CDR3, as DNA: TGCGCCATATTTCAGCTCAAGGGGGCAGATACGCAGTATTTT. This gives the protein CAIFQLKGADTQYF.